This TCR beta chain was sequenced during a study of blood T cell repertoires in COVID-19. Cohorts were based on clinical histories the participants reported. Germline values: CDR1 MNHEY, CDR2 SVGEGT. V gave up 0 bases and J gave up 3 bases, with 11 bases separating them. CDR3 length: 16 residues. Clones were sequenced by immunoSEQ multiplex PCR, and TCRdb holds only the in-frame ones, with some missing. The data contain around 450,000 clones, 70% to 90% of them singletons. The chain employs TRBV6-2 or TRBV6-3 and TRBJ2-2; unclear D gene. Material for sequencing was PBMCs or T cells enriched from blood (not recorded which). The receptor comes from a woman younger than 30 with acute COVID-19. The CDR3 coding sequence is TGTGCCAGCAGTTACTCTGTAAGCACCGACACCGGGGAGCTGTTTTTT. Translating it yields CASSYSVSTDTGELFF.